This passage covers 23 T cell receptor beta chains from one sample sequenced in a study of blood T cell repertoires in COVID-19. Some clones are missing from TCRdb's copy, which holds only in-frame ones; the method was immunoSEQ multiplex PCR. The profile shows around 430,000 clones, more than 70% of them singletons. Sequenced sample: peripheral blood. Receptors originate from a woman aged 50 to 60 with COVID-19, enrolled during active disease.

Regarding this clone: Other DNA variants within this sample encode the same CDR3. The chain carries TRBV7-9 and TRBJ1-1; D remains ambiguous. CDR1 is SEHNR and CDR2 is FQNEAQ in the germline V gene (reference sequence). V lost 6 bases, J lost 0 bases, and 11 bases lay in between. The CDR3 is 14 residues long. This CDR3 is CASSSAGLNTEAFF. CDR3 nucleotides: TGTGCCAGCAGTTCCGCGGGATTGAACACTGAAGCTTTCTTT.

The V gene is TRBV7-2, the J gene TRBJ2-3; weak D call: TRBD2 (6 bases). V was pared by 5 bases and J by 0 bases, with 12 bases between. The CDR3 covers 15 residues. Germline V gives CDR1 SGHTA, CDR2 FQGNSA. This chain's CDR3 is CASSVQRVSTDTQYF. CDR3 bases: TGTGCCAGCAGCGTACAGCGGGTCAGCACAGATACGCAGTATTTT.

This clone has just a few counts. Other nucleotide sequences in the sample specify the same CDR3. J is TRBJ1-5 and V is TRBV7-9, with 7 bases lining up with TRBD1. Germline CDR1 reads SEHNR; CDR2 reads FQNEAQ (reference sequence). V lost 6 bases and J lost 1; bases outside the gene matches: 3. This CDR3 comprises 14 residues. DNA of the CDR3: TGTGCCAGCAGTCCGACAGGGAGCAATCAGCCCCAGCATTTT. It codes for CASSPTGSNQPQHF.

The J gene is TRBJ1-1, the V gene TRBV27; D not certain. The CDR3 contains 13 residues. Trimming stripped 2 bases from V and 4 bases from J, with 8 bases between. Germline V gene sequence: CDR1 MNHEY, CDR2 SMNVEV (reference sequence). In DNA form, the CDR3 reads TGTGCCAGCAGTTTAACCACTACCACTGAAGCTTTCTTT. Amino acid sequence: CASSLTTTTEAFF.

This rearrangement joins TRBV13 to TRBJ1-3; D call uncertain. The V end was cut by 5 bases, the J end by 3 bases, with 5 bases between. CDR1 and CDR2 from the germline V gene are PRHDT and FYEKMQ (reference sequence). This CDR3 is 12 amino acids long. In nucleotides, the CDR3 is TGTGCCAGCAGCCCTAGTGGAAACACCATATATTTT. Its translation: CASSPSGNTIYF. Full variable domain (missing parts from reference TRBV13 and TRBJ1-3): AAGVIQSPRHLIKEKRETATLKCYPIPRHDTVYWYQQGPGQDPQFLISFYEKMQSDKGSIPDRFSAQQFSDYHSELNMSSLELGDSALYFCASSPSGNTIYFGEGSWLTVV.

The V call is TRBV7-2, the J call TRBJ2-1, with 12 bases matching TRBD2. The CDR3 is 15 residues long. The junction had 7 bases not matched to a gene; V was cut back by 4 bases and J by 9 bases. Per germline, CDR1 SGHTA and CDR2 FQGNSA. CDR3 loop: CASSSKGLAGREQFF. DNA of the CDR3: TGTGCCAGCAGCTCGAAGGGACTAGCGGGTCGTGAGCAGTTCTTC.

This clone was seen only a few times. This chain joins TRBV29-1 and TRBJ1-1; D gene ambiguous. Between the trimmed V and J ends, which lost 7 bases and 2 bases, there was a span of 11 bases. Germline V gene sequence: CDR1 SQVTM, CDR2 ANQGSEA. The CDR3 length is 12 residues. The CDR3 loop reads CSAAGTNTEAFF. CDR3 nucleotide sequence: TGCAGCGCGGCGGGAACCAACACTGAAGCTTTCTTT.

The rearrangement uses TRBV10-2 and TRBJ2-3, with 7 positions matching TRBD2. The ends lost 3 bases at V and 6 bases at J; junction bases unmatched: 9. In germline, CDR1 is WSHSY, CDR2 SAAADI. This CDR3 is 15 amino acids long. CDR3 DNA: TGCGCCAGCAGTGATTCTACTAGCGCGGGGGATACGCAGTATTTT. This encodes CASSDSTSAGDTQYF.

The chain is built from TRBV28 and TRBJ1-2, with 7 bases fitting TRBD1. The CDR3 is made up of 13 amino acids. Germline assignment: CDR1 MDHEN and CDR2 SYDVKM. V shed 10 bases, J shed 4 bases, and the junction held 9 bases outside the gene matches. Here the CDR3 reads CATRNRGGYGYTF. The CDR3 region has the DNA TGTGCCACCCGCAACAGGGGTGGCTATGGCTACACCTTC.

This chain links TRBV3-1 (or the pseudogene TRBV3-2) with TRBJ2-7; D gene unclear. From germline, CDR1 is LGHDT and CDR2 YNNKEL (reference sequence). Trimming took off 8 bases at V and 4 bases at J, with 12 bases between the two ends. CDR3 size: 12 residues. The CDR3 reads CASGKRQYEQYF. The CDR3 DNA sequence: TGTGCCAGCGGCAAGAGGCAGTACGAGCAGTACTTC.

This clone has just one count. The chain combines TRBV12-3 or TRBV12-4 with TRBJ2-3; D is unresolved. This CDR3 is 13 amino acids long. V lost 6 bases, J lost 2 bases, and 9 bases lay in between. CDR3 bases: TGTGCCAGCAGGAGCAGGTTCACAGATACGCAGTATTTT. It yields the protein CASRSRFTDTQYF.

This chain joins TRBV19 and TRBJ2-7; D perhaps matches TRBD1 (5 bases). Germline V gene lookup returns CDR1 LNHDA and CDR2 SQIVND (reference sequence). The germline V and J ends were trimmed by 5 bases and 2 bases, with 10 bases remaining between them. The CDR3 sequence is 13 residues long. CDR3 in amino acids: CASSLTETYEQYF. CDR3 DNA: TGTGCCAGTAGTTTGACAGAAACCTACGAGCAGTACTTC. Full variable domain (outside the CDR3, taken from reference TRBV19 and TRBJ2-7): DGGITQSPKYLFRKEGQNVTLSCEQNLNHDAMYWYRQDPGQGLRLIYYSQIVNDFQKGDIAEGYSVSREKKESFPLTVTSAQKNPTAFYLCASSLTETYEQYFGPGTRLTVT.

The V and J genes are TRBV6-6 and TRBJ2-7, with D possibly being TRBD1 (6 bases). V lost 0 bases, J lost 3 bases, and 9 bases lay in between. Germline assignment: CDR1 MNHNY and CDR2 SVGAGI (reference sequence). The CDR3 has 14 residues. The CDR3 loop is CASSYSRGGYEQYF. For the CDR3, the DNA is TGTGCCAGCAGTTACTCGAGAGGGGGCTACGAGCAGTACTTC.

The rearrangement joins TRBV7-3 to TRBJ2-3; TRBD2 might be the D (6 bases). The CDR3 covers 14 residues. Trimming removed 5 bases from V and 4 bases from J, with 13 bases in between. Per germline, CDR1 SGHTA and CDR2 FQGTGA. CDR3 nucleotide sequence: TGTGCCAGCAGCCAAAGGCGGGGCTCAGATACGCAGTATTTT. Translating gives CASSQRRGSDTQYF.

The rearrangement links TRBV24-1 to TRBJ2-3; 7 bases fit TRBD2. This CDR3 spans 13 amino acids. The germline V gene encodes CDR1 KGHDR and CDR2 SFDVKD. After removal of 9 bases from V and 1 base from J, the junction contained 3 bases not matched to a gene. CDR3 sequence: CATLGGGTDTQYF. The CDR3 DNA sequence: TGTGCCACCCTGGGGGGGGGCACAGATACGCAGTATTTT.

This chain links TRBV10-2 with TRBJ1-1, with a tentative D call TRBD1 (5 bases). Germline-derived CDR1 and CDR2 are WSHSY and SAAADI. CDR3 length: 14 residues. The ends were cut back, 6 bases at V and 1 base at J, with 12 bases in the middle. Here the CDR3 reads CASRDIGGNTEAFF. CDR3 nucleotides: TGCGCCAGCAGAGACATCGGGGGGAACACTGAAGCTTTCTTT.

The chain links TRBV6-5 to TRBJ1-4; a weak D match, TRBD1 (5 bases). V was shortened by 0 bases and J by 8 bases, with 13 bases between the two germline ends. CDR3 length: 15 amino acids. Germline lookup yields CDR1 MNHEY and CDR2 SVGAGI. For the CDR3, the DNA is TGTGCCAGCAGTTACTCAAAGGGGCGGGGAGAAAAACTGTTTTTT. This translates into CASSYSKGRGEKLFF.

This clone was seen a handful of times. The chain employs TRBV4-1 and TRBJ1-5, with D perhaps TRBD1 (6 bases). The V and J ends lost 4 bases and 12 bases respectively, with 19 bases between them. CDR1 is MGHRA and CDR2 is YSYEKL in the germline V gene. The CDR3 extends over 14 amino acids. CDR3 in amino acids: CASSPAPTGLFQHF. CDR3 in DNA: TGCGCCAGCAGCCCCGCTCCAACAGGGCTGTTCCAGCATTTT.

The sample holds one count of this clone. The rearrangement links TRBV6-5 to TRBJ2-4, with 7 nucleotides matching TRBD1. Looked up from germline, CDR1 is MNHEY and CDR2 is SVGAGI. This CDR3 comprises 15 residues. V trimming: 5 bases; J trimming: 0 bases; junction bases outside the gene matches: 4. CDR3 bases: TGTGCCAGCAGTAAACAGGGGCTAGCCAAAAACATTCAGTACTTC. As protein: CASSKQGLAKNIQYF.

The chain joins TRBV28 to TRBJ1-1; 8 positions match TRBD1. This CDR3 has 14 residues. Germline-derived CDR1 and CDR2 are MDHEN and SYDVKM. The V segment lost 4 bases and the J segment 1 base; nucleotides outside the gene matches: 2. This CDR3 reads CASSSGQENTEAFF. The CDR3 nucleotides read TGTGCCAGCAGTTCGGGACAGGAGAACACTGAAGCTTTCTTT.

The V gene is TRBV5-1, the J gene TRBJ1-1; D is unresolved. This CDR3 has 14 residues. Germline lookup yields CDR1 SGHRS and CDR2 YFSETQ. The ends were cut back, 1 base at V and 4 bases at J, with 11 bases in the middle. The CDR3 DNA follows: TGCGCCAGCAGCTTGACAAGCCCGGGCACTGAAGCTTTCTTT. Its translation is CASSLTSPGTEAFF.

This clone has a handful of counts. The chain carries TRBV4-1 and TRBJ1-5; 7 positions match TRBD1. Germline V gene lookup returns CDR1 MGHRA and CDR2 YSYEKL. The V and J ends lost 2 bases and 7 bases, in that order; junction bases with no gene match: 11. The CDR3 consists of 16 residues. The CDR3 reads CASSQPTRGLGQPQHF. The DNA for the CDR3 is TGCGCCAGCAGCCAACCAACGAGGGGGCTTGGACAGCCCCAGCATTTT.

In its sample, this clone was seen once. The chain uses TRBV6-6 and TRBJ2-1; 8 nucleotides align to TRBD2. Germline values: CDR1 MNHNY, CDR2 SVGAGI (reference sequence). The CDR3 has 15 residues. The trim removed 1 base at V and 5 bases at J, leaving 4 bases unmatched. The CDR3 bases are TGTGCCAGCAGTTACTGGAAGACTAGCGACAATGAGCAGTTCTTC. As protein: CASSYWKTSDNEQFF.